Included here is one T cell receptor beta chain sequence, with context. This sample is part of a study of blood T cell repertoires in COVID-19. Assay used: immunoSEQ multiplex PCR; TCRdb lists only in-frame clones, some missing. The sample gives fewer than 200,000 clones, approximately 90% of which show up once; about a fifth is in the top ten. The germline V and J ends were trimmed by 4 bases and 4 bases, with 10 bases remaining between them. CDR1 is KGHSH and CDR2 is LQKENI in the germline V gene. The CDR3 loop spans 14 amino acids. The chain links TRBV18 to TRBJ1-4, with D possibly being TRBD1 (5 bases). Sequencing used peripheral blood. The receptor was derived from a man aged 55 to 70 with active or convalescent COVID-19. The CDR3 nucleotides are TGTGCCAGCTCACAGGGGTTCCTTAATGAAAAACTGTTTTTT. Protein product: CASSQGFLNEKLFF. The full variable domain, its missing parts supplied by reference TRBV18 and TRBJ1-4, is NAGVMQNPRHLVRRRGQEARLRCSPMKGHSHVYWYRQLPEEGLKFMVYLQKENIIDESGMPKERFSAEFPKEGPSILRIQQVVRGDSAAYFCASSQGFLNEKLFFGSGTQLSVL.